Sequencing of this TCR beta chain was carried out in a study of OX40 agonist ivuxolimab in advanced cancers. Overall study: Clinicians treated patients with ivuxolimab, an agonistic anti-OX40 (CD134) antibody. Eligibility admitted prior anti-PD-1, anti-PD-L1 or anti-CTLA-4 therapy; 40% to 50% had some. A partial response was reached by three patients: one with hepatocellular carcinoma and two with cutaneous melanoma.

The V and J ends lost 4 bases and 6 bases respectively, with 16 bases between them. Germline CDR1 is SNHLY and CDR2 is FYNNEI. The CDR3 extends over 14 amino acids. Data came from immunoSEQ multiplex PCR; TCRdb stores just in-frame clones and leaves some out. In the table there are 26,000 or so clones, less than 85% of which are singletons. In this sample, this clone turned up once. Its antigen is currently unknown. Study results and limitations: At 0.1 to 3.0 mg/kg and by week 6, CD4+ and CD8+ T cells in the blood had expanded clonally.

This specimen consisted of CD4+ or CD8+ T cells sorted from blood, obtained in a trial of the OX40 agonist ivuxolimab. The chain is built from TRBV2 and TRBJ2-7, with D uncertain. The origin of this receptor is an adult with an advanced solid tumor such as melanoma, head and neck, liver or kidney cancer. The CDR3 reads CASSGHPLLGEQYF. The CDR3 DNA is TGTGCCAGCAGTGGGCACCCGCTGTTAGGCGAGCAGTACTTC.